Following are 10 T cell receptor beta chains from one sample sequenced in a study of blood T cell repertoires in COVID-19. Assay: immunoSEQ multiplex PCR; the TCRdb copy retains only in-frame clones and omits some. The table lists around 30,000 clones, roughly 87% of them singletons. The sample was peripheral blood. Receptor source: a human donor in a cohort sampled during active COVID-19. The donor label of this sample is uncertain.

V is TRBV7-2 and J is TRBJ2-7; D possibly corresponds to TRBD2 (7 bases). Deletions cut 3 bases from V and 1 base from J, with 13 bases between. Germline V gives CDR1 SGHTA, CDR2 FQGNSA. The CDR3 covers 15 residues. CDR3 region: CASSLERGASYEQYF. For the CDR3, the DNA is TGTGCCAGCAGCTTGGAACGGGGGGCATCCTACGAGCAGTACTTC.

V usage is TRBV6-1 and J usage is TRBJ2-7; maybe TRBD2 (6 bases). Trimming removed 1 base at V and 7 bases at J, with 14 bases between. Germline CDR1 MNHNS, CDR2 SASEGT. The CDR3 is made up of 14 amino acids. CDR3 loop: CASSEGAGPGEQYF. DNA for the CDR3: TGTGCCAGCAGTGAAGGGGCGGGACCGGGAGAGCAGTACTTC.

The chain has TRBV7-9 and TRBJ1-2; 8 bases are shared with TRBD1. V dropped 3 bases and J dropped 3; count of bases not matched to a gene: 3. This CDR3 has 14 amino acids. The V gene's germline CDR1 is SEHNR and CDR2 FQNEAQ (reference sequence). DNA of the CDR3: TGTGCCAGCAGCTTGACAGGGGTAGACTATGGCTACACCTTC. It codes for CASSLTGVDYGYTF.

This clone was detected only once. The V gene is TRBV29-1, the J gene TRBJ1-2; 9 bases are a match to TRBD1. The CDR3 totals 13 residues. With 5 bases clipped from V and 3 bases from J, the junction kept 4 bases outside the gene matches. In germline, CDR1 is SQVTM, CDR2 ANQGSEA. The CDR3 coding sequence is TGCAGCGTTTCCCGACAGGGGGACTATGGCTACACCTTC. This codes for CSVSRQGDYGYTF.

This sequence joins TRBV7-6 and TRBJ2-5, with D tentatively TRBD2 (5 bases). The V gene lost 2 bases and the J gene lost 5 bases, with 15 bases spanning the gap. The CDR3 is 15 residues long. Germline CDR1 SGHVS, CDR2 FNYEAQ. The CDR3 region is CASSLQGLPWETQYF. CDR3 DNA sequence: TGTGCCAGCAGCTTACAAGGACTCCCGTGGGAGACCCAGTACTTC. Using reference TRBV7-6 and TRBJ2-5 for the parts outside the CDR3, the full variable domain is GAGVSQSPRYKVTKRGQDVALRCDPISGHVSLYWYRQALGQGPEFLTYFNYEAQQDKSGLPNDRFSAERPEGSISTLTIQRTEQRDSAMYRCASSLQGLPWETQYFGPGTRLLVL.

The CDR3 bases are TGTGCCAGCACCGGTTTTTATAATTCACCCCTCCACTTT. As protein: CASTGFYNSPLHF. This chain uses TRBV6-5 with TRBJ1-6; D is undetermined. Germline V CDR1 and CDR2: MNHEY, SVGAGI. The CDR3 contains 13 residues. Trimming took 7 bases from V and 4 from J, leaving 8 bases between them.

The chain employs TRBV27 and TRBJ2-5; tentatively, D is TRBD2 (7 bases). Trimming removed 9 bases at V and 5 bases at J, with 16 bases between. This CDR3 has 13 residues. Germline V CDR1 and CDR2: MNHEY, SMNVEV (reference sequence). For the CDR3, the DNA is TGTGCCAGTAGAGGGGGGGAAGGCGAGACCCAGTACTTC. As protein: CASRGGEGETQYF.

This clone was seen once. This chain links TRBV12-3 or TRBV12-4 with TRBJ1-2, with D unresolved. The V end lost 6 bases, the J end lost 8 bases, and 13 bases lay between the germline ends. The CDR3 contains 12 residues. CDR3 residues: CASSRGLGGYTF. As DNA, the CDR3 is TGTGCCAGCAGCCGCGGTCTCGGGGGCTACACCTTC.

This chain links TRBV25-1 with TRBJ2-1, with 12 bases aligning to TRBD2. CDR3 size: 17 residues. Per the germline V gene, CDR1 is MGHDK and CDR2 is SYGVNS. The V and J ends lost 3 bases and 3 bases, in that order; junction bases with no gene match: 6. The CDR3 reads CASSEPSGGASYNEQFF. CDR3 bases: TGTGCCAGCAGTGAGCCTAGCGGGGGGGCCAGCTACAATGAGCAGTTCTTC. Looking up the rest from reference TRBV25-1 and TRBJ2-1 gives the full variable domain: EADIYQTPRYLVIGTGKKITLECSQTMGHDKMYWYQQDPGMELHLIHYSYGVNSTEKGDLSSESTVSRIRTEHFPLTLESARPSHTSQYLCASSEPSGGASYNEQFFGPGTRLTVL.

The genes are TRBV4-2 and TRBJ2-1; 8 bases match TRBD1. This CDR3 has 17 amino acids. Germline CDR1 reads LGHNA; CDR2 reads YNFKEQ. J gave up 6 bases and V 0 bases, and 10 bases lay outside the gene matches. Here the CDR3 DNA reads TGTGCCAGCAGCCAAGATACGAATCGGGACAGGACCAATGAGCAGTTCTTC. The encoded protein is CASSQDTNRDRTNEQFF.